This TCR beta chain was sequenced for a study of shared clonotypes between healthy human individuals. About the research overall: Donors had three CD4 naive, three CD4 memory, two CD8 naive and one CD8 memory plate apiece.

For sorted subsets, 200 ng DNA per replicate equaled roughly 30,000 T cell genomes. Produced via immunoSEQ multiplex PCR; TCRdb's table is partial and in-frame only. The repertoire holds about 1,500,000 clones, with approximately 96% as singletons. Details on this clone: The antigen remains undetermined.

Whole-study findings and limits: Naive subsets usually exceeded memory subsets in estimated richness. Sampling used blood alone; tissue repertoires probably differ.

The V gene lost 2 bases and the J gene lost 0 bases, with 4 bases spanning the gap. The CDR3 is 13 amino acids. Germline-derived CDR1 and CDR2 are MNHNS and SASEGT. The TCR sequence derives from a man younger than 45 in good health. Sequenced: naive CD4+ T cells sorted from blood. The subset: CD45RA+ positively selected. The V gene is TRBV6-1, the J gene TRBJ1-1; D remains ambiguous. The DNA of the CDR3 is TGTGCCAGCAGTGAAAAGATGAACACTGAAGCTTTCTTT. This encodes CASSEKMNTEAFF.